This TCR beta chain was observed in a study of blood T cell repertoires in COVID-19. Method: immunoSEQ multiplex PCR; TCRdb's copy keeps in-frame clones and lacks some. The data contain under 450,000 clones, 70% to 90% of them singletons. From germline, CDR1 is MNHNS and CDR2 SASEGT. V lost 2 bases to trimming and J lost 4 bases, with 11 bases between them. The CDR3 consists of 14 residues. Participants spanned ages about 18 to 100 years and resided in about two dozen US areas. This sequence joins TRBV6-1 and TRBJ1-1; D unresolved. The sample comprised PBMCs or T cells enriched from blood (not recorded which). The receptor comes from a man under 40 who had recovered from COVID-19. The DNA for the CDR3 is TGTGCCAGCAGTGAAAGGAGAGGATCCACTGAAGCTTTCTTT. Translated, it gives CASSERRGSTEAFF.